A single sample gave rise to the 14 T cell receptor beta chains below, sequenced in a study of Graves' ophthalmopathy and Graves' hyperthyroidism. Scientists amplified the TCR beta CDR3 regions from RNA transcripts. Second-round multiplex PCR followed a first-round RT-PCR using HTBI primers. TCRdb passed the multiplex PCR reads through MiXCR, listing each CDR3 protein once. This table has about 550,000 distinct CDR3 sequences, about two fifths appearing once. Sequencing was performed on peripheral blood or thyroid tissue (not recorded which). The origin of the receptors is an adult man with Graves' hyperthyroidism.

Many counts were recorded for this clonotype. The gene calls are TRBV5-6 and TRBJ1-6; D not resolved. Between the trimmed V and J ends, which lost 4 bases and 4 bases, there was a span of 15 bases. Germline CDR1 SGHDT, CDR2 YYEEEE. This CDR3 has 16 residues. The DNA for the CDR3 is TGTGCCAGCAGCCTTACGTATATGGGGTATAATTCACCCCTCCACTTT. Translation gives CASSLTYMGYNSPLHF.

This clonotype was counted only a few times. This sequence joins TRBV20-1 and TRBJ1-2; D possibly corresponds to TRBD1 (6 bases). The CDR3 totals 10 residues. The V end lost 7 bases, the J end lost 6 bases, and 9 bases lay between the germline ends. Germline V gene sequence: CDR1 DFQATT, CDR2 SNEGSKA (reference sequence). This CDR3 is CSVGGDGYTF. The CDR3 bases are TGCAGTGTAGGGGGTGATGGCTACACCTTC.

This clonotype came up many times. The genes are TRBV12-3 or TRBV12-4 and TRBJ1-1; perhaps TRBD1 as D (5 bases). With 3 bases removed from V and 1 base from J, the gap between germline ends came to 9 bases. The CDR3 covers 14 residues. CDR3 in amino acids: CASSFIGTNTEAFF. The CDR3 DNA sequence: TGTGCCAGCAGTTTTATAGGGACGAACACTGAAGCTTTCTTT.

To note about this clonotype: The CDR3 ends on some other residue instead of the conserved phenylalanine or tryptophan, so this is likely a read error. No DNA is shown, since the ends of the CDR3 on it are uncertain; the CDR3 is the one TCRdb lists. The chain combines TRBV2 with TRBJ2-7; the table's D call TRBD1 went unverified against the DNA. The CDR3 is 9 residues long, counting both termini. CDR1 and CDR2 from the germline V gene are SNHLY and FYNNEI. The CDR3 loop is CASSLQGVS.

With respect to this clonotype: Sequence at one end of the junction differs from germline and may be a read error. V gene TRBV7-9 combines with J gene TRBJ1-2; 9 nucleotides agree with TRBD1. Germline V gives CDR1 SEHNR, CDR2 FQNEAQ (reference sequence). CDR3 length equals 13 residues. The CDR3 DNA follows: TGTCCCAGCAGCTTGGGACAGGGCGATGGCTACACCTTC. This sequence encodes CPSSLGQGDGYTF. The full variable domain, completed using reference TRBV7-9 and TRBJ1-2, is DTGVSQNPRHKITKRGQNVTFRCDPISEHNRLYWYRQTLGQGPEFLTYFQNEAQLEKSRLLSDRFSAERPKGSFSTLEIQRTEQGDSAMYLCPSSLGQGDGYTFGSGTRLTVV.

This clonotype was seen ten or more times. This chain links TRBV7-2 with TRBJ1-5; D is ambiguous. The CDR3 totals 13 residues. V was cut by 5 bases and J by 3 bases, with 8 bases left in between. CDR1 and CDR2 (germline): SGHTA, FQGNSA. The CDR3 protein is CASSPDNNQPQHF. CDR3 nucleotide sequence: TGTGCCAGCAGCCCAGACAACAATCAGCCCCAGCATTTT.

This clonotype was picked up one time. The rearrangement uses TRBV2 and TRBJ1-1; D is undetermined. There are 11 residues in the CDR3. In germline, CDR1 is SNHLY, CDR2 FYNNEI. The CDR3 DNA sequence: TGTGTAGATCGGCAGGACACTGAAGCTTTCTTT. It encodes CVDRQDTEAFF.

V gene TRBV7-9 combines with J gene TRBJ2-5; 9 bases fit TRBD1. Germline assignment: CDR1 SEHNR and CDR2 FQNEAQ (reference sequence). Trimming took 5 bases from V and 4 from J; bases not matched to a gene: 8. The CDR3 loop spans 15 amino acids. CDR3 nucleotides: TGTGCCAGCAGCCGCACCGGGACAGGGTTAGAGACCCAGTACTTC. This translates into CASSRTGTGLETQYF.

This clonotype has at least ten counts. The CDR3 spells CASSSYDRVGYGYTF. As DNA, the CDR3 is TGTGCCAGCAGCTCCTATGACAGGGTGGGCTATGGCTACACCTTC. This chain uses TRBV7-9 with TRBJ1-2, with 7 bases fitting TRBD1. The ends lost 4 bases at V and 4 bases at J; junction bases unmatched: 9. From germline, CDR1 is SEHNR and CDR2 FQNEAQ (reference sequence). This CDR3 is 15 amino acids long. Complete variable domain (other parts from reference TRBV7-9 and TRBJ1-2): DTGVSQNPRHKITKRGQNVTFRCDPISEHNRLYWYRQTLGQGPEFLTYFQNEAQLEKSRLLSDRFSAERPKGSFSTLEIQRTEQGDSAMYLCASSSYDRVGYGYTFGSGTRLTVV.

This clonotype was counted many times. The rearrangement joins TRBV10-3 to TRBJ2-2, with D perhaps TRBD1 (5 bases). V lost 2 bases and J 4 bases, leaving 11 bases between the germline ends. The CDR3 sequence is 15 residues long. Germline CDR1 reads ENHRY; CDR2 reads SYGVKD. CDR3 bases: TGTGCCATCAGTGAGCCTTGGCAGGGCACCGGGGAGCTGTTTTTT. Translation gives CAISEPWQGTGELFF.

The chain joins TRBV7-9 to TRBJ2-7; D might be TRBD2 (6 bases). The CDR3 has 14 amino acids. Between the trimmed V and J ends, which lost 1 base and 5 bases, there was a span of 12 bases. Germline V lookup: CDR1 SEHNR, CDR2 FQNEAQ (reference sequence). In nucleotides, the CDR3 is TGTGCCAGCAGCTTAGAGGGGAGGACCCACGAGCAGTACTTC. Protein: CASSLEGRTHEQYF.

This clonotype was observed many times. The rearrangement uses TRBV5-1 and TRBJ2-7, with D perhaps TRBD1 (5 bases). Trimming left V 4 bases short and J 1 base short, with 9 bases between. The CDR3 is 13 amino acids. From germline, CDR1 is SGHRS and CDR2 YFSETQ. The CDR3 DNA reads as TGCGCCAGCAGCGACAGTTCGTCCTACGAGCAGTACTTC. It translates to CASSDSSSYEQYF.

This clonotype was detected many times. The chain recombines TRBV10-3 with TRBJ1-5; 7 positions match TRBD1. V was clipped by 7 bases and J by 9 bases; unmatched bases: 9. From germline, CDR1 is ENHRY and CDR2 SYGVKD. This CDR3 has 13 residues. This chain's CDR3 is CAIKGTEGLPQHF. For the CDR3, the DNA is TGTGCCATCAAGGGGACAGAGGGATTGCCCCAGCATTTT.

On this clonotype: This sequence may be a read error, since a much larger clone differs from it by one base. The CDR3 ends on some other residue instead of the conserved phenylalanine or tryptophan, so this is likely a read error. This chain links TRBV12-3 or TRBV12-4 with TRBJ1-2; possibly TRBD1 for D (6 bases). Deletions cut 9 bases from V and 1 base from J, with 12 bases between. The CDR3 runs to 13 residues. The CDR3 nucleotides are TGTGCCAGTGCGGACAGCCATAACTATGGCTACACCCTC. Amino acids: CASADSHNYGYTL.